This T cell receptor (beta chain) was captured by sequencing in a study of T cell changes during pregnancy in multiple sclerosis. Germline V lookup: CDR1 SGHTA, CDR2 FQGNSA. Trimming cost V 0 bases and J 0 bases, with 9 bases left between them. CDR3 length: 15 residues. The data were produced by immunoSEQ multiplex PCR, yet TCRdb's version contains in-frame clones alone and is incomplete. The sample comprises tens of thousands of clones, roughly 91% of which are singletons, and about 0.4% rests with the top ten. The chain uses TRBV7-2 and TRBJ2-7, with D possibly TRBD2 on 5 matching bases. The starting material was CD4+ T cells from peripheral blood mononuclear cells, obtained after pregnancy. This TCR was sampled from a female donor in good health, enrolled as a control in a pregnancy study. In DNA, the CDR3 is TGTGCCAGCAGCTTAGCGTTGGGAGTCTCCTACGAGCAGTACTTC. Translation: CASSLALGVSYEQYF.